This record covers a single T cell receptor beta chain. These data come from a study of blood T cell repertoires in COVID-19. Study-level information: Nucleic acid was either cDNA or gDNA, and it came from T cells, B-cell-depleted T cells, or PBMCs.

The assay was immunoSEQ multiplex PCR, and TCRdb's table has in-frame clones only and misses some. The sample shows 350,000 to 550,000 clones, roughly nine tenths of them seen only once. Donors were grouped by their self-reported clinical history. Symptom resolution, clearance, or two negative PCRs marked the recovered donors of Cohort 3. This CDR3 contains 16 residues. CDR1 is MDHEN and CDR2 is SYDVKM in the germline V gene. With V trimmed by 4 bases and J by 8 bases, 15 bases remained unmatched. This receptor was obtained from a man aged 30 to 45 who had recovered from COVID-19. The J gene is TRBJ2-7, the V gene TRBV28, with 9 bases matching TRBD1. The sample comprised PBMCs or T cells enriched from blood (not recorded which). The CDR3 region has the DNA TGTGCCAGCAGTTCTCTCGCCGGGACAGGGTCAGTTAAGCAGTACTTC. Protein product: CASSSLAGTGSVKQYF.